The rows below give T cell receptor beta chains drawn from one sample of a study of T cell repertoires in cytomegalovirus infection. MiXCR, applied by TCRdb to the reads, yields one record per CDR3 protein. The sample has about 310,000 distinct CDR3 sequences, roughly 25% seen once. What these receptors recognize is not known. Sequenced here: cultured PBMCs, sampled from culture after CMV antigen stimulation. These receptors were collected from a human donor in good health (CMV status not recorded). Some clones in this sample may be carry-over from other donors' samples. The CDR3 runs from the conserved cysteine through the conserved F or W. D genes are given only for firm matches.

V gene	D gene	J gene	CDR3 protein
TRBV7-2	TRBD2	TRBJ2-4	CASSLVAGDRNIQYF
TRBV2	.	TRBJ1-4	CASERRQTEKLFF
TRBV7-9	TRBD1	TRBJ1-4	CASSLGQGNEKLFF
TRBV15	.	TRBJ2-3	CATSRDPNEDTQYF
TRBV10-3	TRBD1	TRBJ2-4	CAISGGAGGLVNIQYF
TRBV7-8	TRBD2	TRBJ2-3	CASSPPSGRGTDTQYF
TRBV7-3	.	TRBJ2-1	CASSFNSASYNEQFF
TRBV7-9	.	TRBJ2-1	CASPGRASSYNEQFF
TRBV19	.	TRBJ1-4	CASRRINEKLFF
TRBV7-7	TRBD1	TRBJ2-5	CASSLGTGGQETQYF
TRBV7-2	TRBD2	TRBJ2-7	CASSLGLAGRINYEQYF
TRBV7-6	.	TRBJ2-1	CASSFNQFSNEQFF
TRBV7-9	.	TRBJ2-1	CASSKVTRKDSVLF
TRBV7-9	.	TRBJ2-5	CASSLSGETQYF
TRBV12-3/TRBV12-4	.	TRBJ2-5	CASRPGTLETQYF
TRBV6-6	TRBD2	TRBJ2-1	CASRPGLAKNEQFF
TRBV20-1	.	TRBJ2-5	CSARRHSRQGWETQYF
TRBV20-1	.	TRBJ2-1	CSASTGTRQGEQFF
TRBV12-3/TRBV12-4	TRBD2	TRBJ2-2	CASSFGTKTGELFF
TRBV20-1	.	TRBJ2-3	CSASVRVGDTQYF
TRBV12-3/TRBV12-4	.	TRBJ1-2	CASSPPTGSGYGYTF
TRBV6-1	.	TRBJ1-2	CASRRLFGAALNYGYTF
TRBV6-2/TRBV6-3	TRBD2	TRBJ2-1	CASSSVLTSGRGSDEQFF
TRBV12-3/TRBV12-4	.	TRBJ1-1	CASSLKYGLNTEAFF
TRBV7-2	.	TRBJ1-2	CASSLPPGYTF
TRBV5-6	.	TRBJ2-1	CASSLVAGSGYYNEQFF
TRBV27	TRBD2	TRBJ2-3	CASSPGRARDTQYF
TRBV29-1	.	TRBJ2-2	CSVGGDGELFF
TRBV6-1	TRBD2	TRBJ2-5	CASSEVGGTGTQYF
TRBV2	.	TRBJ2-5	CASSRDLLETQYF
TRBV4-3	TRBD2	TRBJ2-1	CASSQRISGGDEQFF
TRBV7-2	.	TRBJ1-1	CASSSIRGTEAFF
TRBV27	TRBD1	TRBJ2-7	CASSFFGGTGTYEQYF
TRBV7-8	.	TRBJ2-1	CASSEVVEQFF
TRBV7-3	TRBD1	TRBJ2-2	CASSPAGGNTGELFF
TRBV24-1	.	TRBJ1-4	CATSRRGPERNEKLFF
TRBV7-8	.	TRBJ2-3	CASSQDHRATLGTDTQYF
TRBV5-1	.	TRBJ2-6	CANSAQGFGANVLTF
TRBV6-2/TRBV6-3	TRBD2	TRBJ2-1	CASSYTLAGGEDNEQFF
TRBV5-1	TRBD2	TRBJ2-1	CASSGLAGGDSYNEQFF
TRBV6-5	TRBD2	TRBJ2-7	CASSPLAGSRPYEQYF
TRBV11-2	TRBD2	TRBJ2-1	CASSRDLAGDDNEQFF
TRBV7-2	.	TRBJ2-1	CASSFWTSHRYF
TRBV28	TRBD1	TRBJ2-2	CASSWDRVEVIGELFF
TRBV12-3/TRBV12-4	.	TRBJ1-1	CASSLRDEMNTEAFF
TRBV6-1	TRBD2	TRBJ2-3	CASSEGTSWVRTDTQYF
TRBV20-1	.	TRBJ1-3	CSAVGEYPGNTIYF
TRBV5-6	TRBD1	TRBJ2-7	CASSWTGSNAYEQYF